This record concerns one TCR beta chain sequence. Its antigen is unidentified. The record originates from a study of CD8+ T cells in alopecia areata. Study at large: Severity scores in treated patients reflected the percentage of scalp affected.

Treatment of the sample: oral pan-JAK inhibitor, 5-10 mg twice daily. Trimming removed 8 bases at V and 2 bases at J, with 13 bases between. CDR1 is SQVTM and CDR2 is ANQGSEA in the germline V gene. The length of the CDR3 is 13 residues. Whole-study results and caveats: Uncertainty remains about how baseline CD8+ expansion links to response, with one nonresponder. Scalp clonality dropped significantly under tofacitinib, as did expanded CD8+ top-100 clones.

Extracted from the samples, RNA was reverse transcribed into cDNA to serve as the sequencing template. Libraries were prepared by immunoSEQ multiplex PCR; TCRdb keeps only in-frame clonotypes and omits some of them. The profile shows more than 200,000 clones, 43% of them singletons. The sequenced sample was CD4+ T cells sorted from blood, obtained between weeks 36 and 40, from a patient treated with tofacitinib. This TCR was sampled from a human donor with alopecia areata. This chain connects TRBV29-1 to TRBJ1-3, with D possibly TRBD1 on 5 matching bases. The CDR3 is CSSSGGTGNTIYF. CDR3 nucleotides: TGCAGCTCGTCGGGGGGTACTGGAAACACCATATATTTT. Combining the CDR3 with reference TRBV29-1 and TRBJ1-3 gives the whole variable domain SAVISQKPSRDICQRGTSLTIQCQVDSQVTMMFWYRQQPGQSLTLIATANQGSEATYESGFVIDKFPISRPNLTFSTLTVSNMSPEDSSIYLCSSSGGTGNTIYFGEGSWLTVV.